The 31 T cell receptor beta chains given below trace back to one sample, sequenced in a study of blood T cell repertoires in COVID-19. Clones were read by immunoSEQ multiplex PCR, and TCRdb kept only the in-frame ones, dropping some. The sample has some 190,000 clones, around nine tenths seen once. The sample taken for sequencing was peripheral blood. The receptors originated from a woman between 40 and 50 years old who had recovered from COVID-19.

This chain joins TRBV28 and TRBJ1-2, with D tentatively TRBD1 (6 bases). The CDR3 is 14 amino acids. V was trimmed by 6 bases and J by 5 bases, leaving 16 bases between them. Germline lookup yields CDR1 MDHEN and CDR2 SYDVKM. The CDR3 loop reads CASSYNRDPYGYTF. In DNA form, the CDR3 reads TGTGCCAGCAGCTATAACAGGGACCCTTATGGCTACACCTTC.

The CDR3 DNA follows: TGTGCCAGCACCCATCGCATCGGGACACCGATGTCCTTTAACTATGGCTACACCTTC. It yields the protein CASTHRIGTPMSFNYGYTF. V gene TRBV27 combines with J gene TRBJ1-2; D possibly corresponds to TRBD1 (6 bases). The CDR3 has 19 residues. V lost 7 bases and J 1 base, leaving 28 bases between the germline ends. Germline lookup yields CDR1 MNHEY and CDR2 SMNVEV (reference sequence).

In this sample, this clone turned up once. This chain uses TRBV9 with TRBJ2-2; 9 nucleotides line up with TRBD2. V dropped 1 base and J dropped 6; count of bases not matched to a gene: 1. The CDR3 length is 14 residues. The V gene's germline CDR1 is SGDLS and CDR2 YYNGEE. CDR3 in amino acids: CASSVLAGPGELFF. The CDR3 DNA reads TGTGCCAGCAGCGTACTAGCGGGACCCGGGGAGCTGTTTTTT.

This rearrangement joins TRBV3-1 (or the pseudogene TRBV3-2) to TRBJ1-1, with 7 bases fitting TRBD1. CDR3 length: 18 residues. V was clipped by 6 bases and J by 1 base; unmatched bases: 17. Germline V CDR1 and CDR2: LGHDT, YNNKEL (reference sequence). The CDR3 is CASRPTTGDVTSNTEAFF. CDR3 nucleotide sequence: TGTGCCAGCAGACCAACCACAGGGGACGTTACATCGAACACTGAAGCTTTCTTT.

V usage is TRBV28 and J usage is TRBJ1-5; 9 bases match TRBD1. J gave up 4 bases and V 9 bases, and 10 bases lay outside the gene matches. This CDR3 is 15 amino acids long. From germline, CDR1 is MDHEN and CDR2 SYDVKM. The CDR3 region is CASKDRGVTNQPQHF. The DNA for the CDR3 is TGTGCCAGTAAGGACAGGGGTGTTACGAATCAGCCCCAGCATTTT. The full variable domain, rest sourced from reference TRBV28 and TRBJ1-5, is DVKVTQSSRYLVKRTGEKVFLECVQDMDHENMFWYRQDPGLGLRLIYFSYDVKMKEKGDIPEGYSVSREKKERFSLILESASTNQTSMYLCASKDRGVTNQPQHFGDGTRLSIL.

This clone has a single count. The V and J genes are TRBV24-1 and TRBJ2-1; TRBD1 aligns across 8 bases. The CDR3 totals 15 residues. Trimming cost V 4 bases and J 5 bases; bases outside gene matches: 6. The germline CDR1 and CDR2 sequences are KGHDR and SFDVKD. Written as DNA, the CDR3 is TGTGCCACCAGTGACCGTGGACAGGGAGACAATGAGCAGTTCTTC. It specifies CATSDRGQGDNEQFF.

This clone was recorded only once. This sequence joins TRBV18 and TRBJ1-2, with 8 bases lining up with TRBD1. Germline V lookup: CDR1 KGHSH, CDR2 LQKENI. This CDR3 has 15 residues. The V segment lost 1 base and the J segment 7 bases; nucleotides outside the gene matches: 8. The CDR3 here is CASSPRPDRVVGYTF. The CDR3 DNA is TGTGCCAGCTCACCACGTCCGGACAGGGTAGTTGGCTACACCTTC.

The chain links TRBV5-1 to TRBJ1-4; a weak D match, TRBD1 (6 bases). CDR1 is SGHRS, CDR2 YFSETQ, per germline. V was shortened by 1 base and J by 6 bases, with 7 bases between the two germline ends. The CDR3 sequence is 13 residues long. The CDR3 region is CASSLPGDEKLFF. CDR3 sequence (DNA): TGCGCCAGCAGCTTGCCAGGGGATGAAAAACTGTTTTTT. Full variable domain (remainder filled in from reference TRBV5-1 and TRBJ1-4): KAGVTQTPRYLIKTRGQQVTLSCSPISGHRSVSWYQQTPGQGLQFLFEYFSETQRNKGNFPGRFSGRQFSNSRSEMNVSTLELGDSALYLCASSLPGDEKLFFGSGTQLSVL.

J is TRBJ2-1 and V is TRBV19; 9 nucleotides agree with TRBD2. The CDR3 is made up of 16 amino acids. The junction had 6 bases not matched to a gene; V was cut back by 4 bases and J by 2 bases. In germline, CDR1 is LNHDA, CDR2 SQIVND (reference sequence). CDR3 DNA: TGTGCCAGTAGTACCGGGAGCGGGAGGCCCTACAATGAGCAGTTCTTC. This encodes CASSTGSGRPYNEQFF. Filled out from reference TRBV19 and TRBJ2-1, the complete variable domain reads DGGITQSPKYLFRKEGQNVTLSCEQNLNHDAMYWYRQDPGQGLRLIYYSQIVNDFQKGDIAEGYSVSREKKESFPLTVTSAQKNPTAFYLCASSTGSGRPYNEQFFGPGTRLTVL.

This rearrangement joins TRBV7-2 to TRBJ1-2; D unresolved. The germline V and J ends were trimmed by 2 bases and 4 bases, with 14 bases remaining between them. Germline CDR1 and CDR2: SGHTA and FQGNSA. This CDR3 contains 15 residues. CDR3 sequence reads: CASSLWAEQIYGYTF. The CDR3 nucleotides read TGTGCCAGCAGCTTATGGGCTGAACAGATCTATGGCTACACCTTC.

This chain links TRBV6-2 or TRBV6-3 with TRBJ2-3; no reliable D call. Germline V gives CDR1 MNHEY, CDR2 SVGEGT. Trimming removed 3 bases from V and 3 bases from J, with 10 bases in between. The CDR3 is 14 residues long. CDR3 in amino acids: CASSYLQITDTQYF. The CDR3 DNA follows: TGTGCCAGCAGTTATTTACAGATAACAGATACGCAGTATTTT.

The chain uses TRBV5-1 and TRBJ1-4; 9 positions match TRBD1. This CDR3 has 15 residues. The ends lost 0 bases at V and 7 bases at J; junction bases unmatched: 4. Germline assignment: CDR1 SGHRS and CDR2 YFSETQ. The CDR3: CASSLGLDRGEKLFF. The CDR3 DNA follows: TGCGCCAGCAGCTTGGGTTTGGACAGGGGTGAAAAACTGTTTTTT.

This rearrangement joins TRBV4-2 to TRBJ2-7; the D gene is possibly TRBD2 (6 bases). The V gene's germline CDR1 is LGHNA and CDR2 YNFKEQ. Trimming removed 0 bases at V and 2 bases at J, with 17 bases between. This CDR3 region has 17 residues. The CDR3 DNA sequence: TGTGCCAGCAGCCAAGAATGGTCACGGGGGAAGACCTACGAGCAGTACTTC. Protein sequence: CASSQEWSRGKTYEQYF.

The CDR3 sequence is CASSYRGQNEKLFF. Here the CDR3 DNA reads TGTGCCAGCAGCTACAGGGGCCAGAATGAAAAACTGTTTTTT. The V gene is TRBV13, the J gene TRBJ1-4, with 7 bases matching TRBD1. The CDR3 runs to 14 residues. The junction had 4 bases not matched to a gene; V was cut back by 4 bases and J by 5 bases. Germline-derived CDR1 and CDR2 are PRHDT and FYEKMQ (reference sequence).

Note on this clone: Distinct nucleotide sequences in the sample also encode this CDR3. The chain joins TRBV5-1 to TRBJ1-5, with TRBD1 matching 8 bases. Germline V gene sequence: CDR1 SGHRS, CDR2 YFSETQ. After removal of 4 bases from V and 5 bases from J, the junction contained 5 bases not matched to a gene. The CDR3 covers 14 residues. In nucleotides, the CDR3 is TGCGCCAGCAGCCCTGGGACAGGCGATCAGCCCCAGCATTTT. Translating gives CASSPGTGDQPQHF.

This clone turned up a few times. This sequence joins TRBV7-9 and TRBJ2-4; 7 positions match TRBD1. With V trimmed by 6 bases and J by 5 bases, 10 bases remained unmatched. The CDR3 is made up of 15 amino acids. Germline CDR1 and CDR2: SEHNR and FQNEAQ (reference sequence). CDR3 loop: CASSGTVWSQNIQYF. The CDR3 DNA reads TGTGCCAGCAGTGGGACAGTTTGGAGTCAAAACATTCAGTACTTC. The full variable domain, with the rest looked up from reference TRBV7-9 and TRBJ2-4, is DTGVSQNPRHKITKRGQNVTFRCDPISEHNRLYWYRQTLGQGPEFLTYFQNEAQLEKSRLLSDRFSAERPKGSFSTLEIQRTEQGDSAMYLCASSGTVWSQNIQYFGAGTRLSVL.

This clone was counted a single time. The CDR3 spells CASSYQTGSPLHF. The CDR3 region has the DNA TGTGCCAGCAGTTATCAAACAGGGTCACCCCTCCACTTT. The V and J genes are TRBV6-5 and TRBJ1-6; D may be TRBD1 (6 bases). V lost 3 bases and J lost 10, with 10 bases in between. This CDR3 is built from 13 residues. Germline assignment: CDR1 MNHEY and CDR2 SVGAGI.

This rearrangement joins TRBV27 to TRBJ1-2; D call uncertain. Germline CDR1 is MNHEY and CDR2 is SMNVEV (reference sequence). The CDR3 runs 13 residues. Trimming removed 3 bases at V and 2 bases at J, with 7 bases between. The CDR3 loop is CASSLRRNYGYTF. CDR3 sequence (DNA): TGTGCCAGCAGTTTGCGTCGGAACTATGGCTACACCTTC.

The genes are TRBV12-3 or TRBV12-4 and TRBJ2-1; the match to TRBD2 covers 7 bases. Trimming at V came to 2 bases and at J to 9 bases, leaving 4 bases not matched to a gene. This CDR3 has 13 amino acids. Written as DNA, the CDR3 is TGTGCCAGCAGTTTACGCCCGGGAGGTGAGCAGTTCTTC. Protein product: CASSLRPGGEQFF.

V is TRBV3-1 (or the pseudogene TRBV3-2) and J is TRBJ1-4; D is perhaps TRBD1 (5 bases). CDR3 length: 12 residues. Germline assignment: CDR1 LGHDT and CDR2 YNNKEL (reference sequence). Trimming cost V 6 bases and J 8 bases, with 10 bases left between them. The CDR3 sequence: CASRTAGEKLFF. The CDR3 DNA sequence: TGTGCCAGCAGGACAGCGGGGGAAAAACTGTTTTTT.

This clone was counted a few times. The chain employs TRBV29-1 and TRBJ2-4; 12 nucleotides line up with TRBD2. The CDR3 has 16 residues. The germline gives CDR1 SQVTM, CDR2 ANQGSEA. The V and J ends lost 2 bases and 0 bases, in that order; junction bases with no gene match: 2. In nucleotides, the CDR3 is TGCAGCGTTGAACTGGGACTAGCGGGAGCCAAAAACATTCAGTACTTC. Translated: CSVELGLAGAKNIQYF.

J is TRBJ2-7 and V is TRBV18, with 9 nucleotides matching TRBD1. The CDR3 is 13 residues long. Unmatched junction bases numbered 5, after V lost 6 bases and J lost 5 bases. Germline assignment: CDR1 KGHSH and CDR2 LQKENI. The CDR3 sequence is CASSERTGDEQYF. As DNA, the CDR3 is TGTGCCAGCTCGGAGAGGACAGGGGACGAGCAGTACTTC.

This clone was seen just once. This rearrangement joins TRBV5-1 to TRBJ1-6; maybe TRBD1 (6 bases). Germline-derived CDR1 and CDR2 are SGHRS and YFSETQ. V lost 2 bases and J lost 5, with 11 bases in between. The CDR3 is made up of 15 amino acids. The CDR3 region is CASSLPGDDNSPLHF. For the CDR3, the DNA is TGCGCCAGCAGCTTACCAGGGGACGATAATTCACCCCTCCACTTT.

In DNA form, the CDR3 reads TGTGCCAGCAGCGGCGGGCCCTCTGTTGAGCCCCAGCATTTT. Its protein is CASSGGPSVEPQHF. The gene calls are TRBV7-9 and TRBJ1-5; no reliable D call. Germline loops: CDR1 SEHNR, CDR2 FQNEAQ (reference sequence). V dropped 5 bases and J dropped 8 bases, with 16 bases sitting between them. The CDR3 totals 14 residues.

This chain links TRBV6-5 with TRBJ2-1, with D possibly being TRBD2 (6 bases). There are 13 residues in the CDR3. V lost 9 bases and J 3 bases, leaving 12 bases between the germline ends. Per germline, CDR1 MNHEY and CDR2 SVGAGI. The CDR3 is CASRETLYNEQFF. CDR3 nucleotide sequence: TGTGCCAGTCGGGAGACCCTCTACAATGAGCAGTTCTTC.

The CDR3 DNA reads TGTGCCAGCGCAGGGGGGCTGTTTAGCTCCTACGAGCAGTACTTC. Protein sequence: CASAGGLFSSYEQYF. This rearrangement joins TRBV6-6 to TRBJ2-7, with a tentative D call TRBD1 (7 bases). Germline-derived CDR1 and CDR2 are MNHNY and SVGAGI (reference sequence). This CDR3 comprises 15 residues. V lost 8 bases to trimming and J lost 0 bases, with 17 bases between them.

The CDR3 DNA reads TGTGCCAGCAGCTTGGGGAGAGAAGCTTTCTTT. This gives the protein CASSLGREAFF. V is TRBV7-9 and J is TRBJ1-1; D not resolved. Germline V gene data show CDR1 as SEHNR and CDR2 as FQNEAQ (reference sequence). Trimming stripped 3 bases from V and 8 bases from J, with 7 bases between. CDR3 length equals 11 residues.

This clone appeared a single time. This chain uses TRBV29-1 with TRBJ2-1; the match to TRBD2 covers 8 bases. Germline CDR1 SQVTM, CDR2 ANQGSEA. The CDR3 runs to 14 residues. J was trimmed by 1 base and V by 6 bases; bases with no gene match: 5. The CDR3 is CSVAREGSYNEQFF. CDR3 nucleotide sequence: TGCAGCGTCGCCCGGGAGGGGTCCTACAATGAGCAGTTCTTC.

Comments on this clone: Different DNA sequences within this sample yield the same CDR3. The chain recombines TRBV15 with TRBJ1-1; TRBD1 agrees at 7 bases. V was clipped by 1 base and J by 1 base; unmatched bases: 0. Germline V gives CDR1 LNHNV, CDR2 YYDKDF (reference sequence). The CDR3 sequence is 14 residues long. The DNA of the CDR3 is TGTGCCACCAGCAGAGGACAGGGGAACACTGAAGCTTTCTTT. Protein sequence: CATSRGQGNTEAFF.

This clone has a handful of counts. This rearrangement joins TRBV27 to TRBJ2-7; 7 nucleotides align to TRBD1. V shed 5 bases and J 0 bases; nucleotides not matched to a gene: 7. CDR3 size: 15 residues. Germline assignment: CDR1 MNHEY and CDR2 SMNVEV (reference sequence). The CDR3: CASSPSGGSSYEQYF. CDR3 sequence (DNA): TGTGCCAGCAGTCCATCAGGGGGAAGCTCCTACGAGCAGTACTTC.

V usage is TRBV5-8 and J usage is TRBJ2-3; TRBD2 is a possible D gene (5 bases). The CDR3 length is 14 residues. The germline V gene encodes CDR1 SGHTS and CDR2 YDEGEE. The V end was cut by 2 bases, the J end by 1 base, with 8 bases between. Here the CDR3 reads CASSFGLRTDTQYF. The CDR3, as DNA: TGTGCCAGCAGCTTTGGACTCCGCACAGATACGCAGTATTTT.